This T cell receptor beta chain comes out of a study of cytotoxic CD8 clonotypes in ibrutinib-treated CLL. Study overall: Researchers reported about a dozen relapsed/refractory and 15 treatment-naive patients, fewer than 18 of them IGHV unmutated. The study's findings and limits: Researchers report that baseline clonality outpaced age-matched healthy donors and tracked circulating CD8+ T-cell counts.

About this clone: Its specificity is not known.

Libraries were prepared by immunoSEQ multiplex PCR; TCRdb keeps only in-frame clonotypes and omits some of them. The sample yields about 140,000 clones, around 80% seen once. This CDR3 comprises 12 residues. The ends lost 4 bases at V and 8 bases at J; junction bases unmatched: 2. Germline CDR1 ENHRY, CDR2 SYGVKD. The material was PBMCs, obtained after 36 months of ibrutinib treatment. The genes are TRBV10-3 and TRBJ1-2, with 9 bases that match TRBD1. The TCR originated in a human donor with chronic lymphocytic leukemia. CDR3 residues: CAISGTGEGYTF. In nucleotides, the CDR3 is TGTGCCATCAGTGGGACAGGGGAGGGCTACACCTTC.